This T cell receptor (beta chain) emerged from a study of T-cell reconstitution after alpha-beta-depleted transplantation in children. This clonotype has a count of ten or more. No antigen is known for it. Using unique molecular identifiers, the investigators prepared the TCRbeta library. TCRdb processed the PCR reads anew with MiXCR; each CDR3 protein has one entry. The sample yields around 240,000 distinct CDR3 sequences, approximately 8.9% seen once. This CDR3 has 12 amino acids. Trimming cost V 3 bases and J 5 bases, with 7 bases left between them. Per the germline V gene, CDR1 is LGHNA and CDR2 is YNFKEQ. General observations from the study: From surviving recipient T cells and thymic progenitors came the high day-60 TCRbeta diversity observed in some patients. About two months after transplant, alpha-beta T cells reportedly came from several hundred expanded graft clones.

The chain recombines TRBV4-2 with TRBJ2-5; D is unresolved. This clonotype originated in a male patient younger than 18 who had a stem cell transplant for acute lymphoblastic leukemia, so the T cells may come from the graft donor. The specimen comprised PBMCs, mostly from graft donor cells, sampled 180 days after TCRalphabeta/CD19-depleted stem cell transplant. DNA of the CDR3: TGTGCCAGCAGCCAGGGTAGCGAGACCCAGTACTTC. This encodes CASSQGSETQYF.